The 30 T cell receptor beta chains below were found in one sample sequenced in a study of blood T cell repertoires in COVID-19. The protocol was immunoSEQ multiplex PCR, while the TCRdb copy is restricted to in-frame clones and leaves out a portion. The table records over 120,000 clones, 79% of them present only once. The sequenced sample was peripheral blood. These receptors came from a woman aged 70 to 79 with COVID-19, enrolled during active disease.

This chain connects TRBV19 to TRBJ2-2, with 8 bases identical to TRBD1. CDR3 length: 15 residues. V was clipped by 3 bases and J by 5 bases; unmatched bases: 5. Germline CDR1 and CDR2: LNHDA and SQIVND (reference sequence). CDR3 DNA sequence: TGTGCCAGTAGTATCGGGACAGGACGGACCGGGGAGCTGTTTTTT. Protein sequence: CASSIGTGRTGELFF.

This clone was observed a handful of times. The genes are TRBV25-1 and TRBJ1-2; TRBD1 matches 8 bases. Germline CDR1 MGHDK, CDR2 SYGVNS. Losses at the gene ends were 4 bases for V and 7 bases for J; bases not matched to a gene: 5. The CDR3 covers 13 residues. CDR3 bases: TGTGCCAGCAGTGCGACAGGGGCGGGTGGCTACACCTTC. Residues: CASSATGAGGYTF.

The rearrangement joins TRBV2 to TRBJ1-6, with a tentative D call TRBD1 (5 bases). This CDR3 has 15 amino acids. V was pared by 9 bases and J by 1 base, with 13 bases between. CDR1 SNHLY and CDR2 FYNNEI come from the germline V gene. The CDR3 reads CASQGQTSYNSPLHF. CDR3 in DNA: TGTGCCAGTCAGGGTCAGACGTCCTATAATTCACCCCTCCACTTT.

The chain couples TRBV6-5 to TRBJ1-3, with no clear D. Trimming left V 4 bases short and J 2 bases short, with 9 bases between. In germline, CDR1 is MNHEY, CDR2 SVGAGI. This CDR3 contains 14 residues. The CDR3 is CASSWGVAGNTIYF. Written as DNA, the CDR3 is TGTGCCAGCAGTTGGGGAGTTGCTGGAAACACCATATATTTT.

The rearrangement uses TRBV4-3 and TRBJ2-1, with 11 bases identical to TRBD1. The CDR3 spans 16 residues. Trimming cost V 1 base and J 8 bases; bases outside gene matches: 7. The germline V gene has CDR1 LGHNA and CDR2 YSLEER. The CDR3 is CASSQGAGTGGDEQFF. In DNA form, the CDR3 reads TGCGCCAGCAGCCAAGGAGCCGGGACAGGGGGGGATGAGCAGTTCTTC.

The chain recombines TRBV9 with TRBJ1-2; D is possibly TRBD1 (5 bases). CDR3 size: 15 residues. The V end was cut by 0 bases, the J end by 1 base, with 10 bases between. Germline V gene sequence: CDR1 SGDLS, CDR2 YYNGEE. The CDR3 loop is CASSVGQSNNYGYTF. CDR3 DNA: TGTGCCAGCAGCGTAGGACAGTCAAATAACTATGGCTACACCTTC. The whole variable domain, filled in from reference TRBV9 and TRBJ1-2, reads DSGVTQTPKHLITATGQRVTLRCSPRSGDLSVYWYQQSLDQGLQFLIQYYNGEERAKGNILERFSAQQFPDLHSELNLSSLELGDSALYFCASSVGQSNNYGYTFGSGTRLTVV.

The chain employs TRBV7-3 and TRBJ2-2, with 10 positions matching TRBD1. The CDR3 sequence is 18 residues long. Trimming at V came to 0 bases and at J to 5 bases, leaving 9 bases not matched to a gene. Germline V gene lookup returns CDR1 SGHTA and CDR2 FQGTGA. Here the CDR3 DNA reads TGTGCCAGCAGCTTAACCTCCGGGACAGGGGAAGGGACCGGGGAGCTGTTTTTT. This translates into CASSLTSGTGEGTGELFF.

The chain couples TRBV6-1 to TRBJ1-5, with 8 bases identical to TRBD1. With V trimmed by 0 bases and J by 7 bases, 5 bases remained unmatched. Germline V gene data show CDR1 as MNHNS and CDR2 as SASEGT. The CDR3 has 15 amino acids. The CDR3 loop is CASSEAAGGAQPQHF. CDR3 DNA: TGTGCCAGCAGTGAAGCAGCAGGGGGCGCCCAGCCCCAGCATTTT.

This chain's CDR3 is CASSPDRRWEFF. The CDR3 DNA follows: TGTGCCAGCAGCCCGGACAGGCGATGGGAATTCTTC. The chain carries TRBV5-6 and TRBJ2-1; 7 bases agree with TRBD1. Per the germline V gene, CDR1 is SGHDT and CDR2 is YYEEEE. The trim removed 4 bases at V and 16 bases at J, leaving 11 bases unmatched. There are 12 residues in the CDR3.

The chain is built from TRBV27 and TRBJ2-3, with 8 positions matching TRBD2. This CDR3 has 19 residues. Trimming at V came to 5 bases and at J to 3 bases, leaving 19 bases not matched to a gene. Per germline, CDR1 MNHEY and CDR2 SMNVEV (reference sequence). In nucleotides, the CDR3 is TGTGCCAGCAGTCTAATCGGGGTAGCGGGGACCGCTTGGACAGATACGCAGTATTTT. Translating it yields CASSLIGVAGTAWTDTQYF.

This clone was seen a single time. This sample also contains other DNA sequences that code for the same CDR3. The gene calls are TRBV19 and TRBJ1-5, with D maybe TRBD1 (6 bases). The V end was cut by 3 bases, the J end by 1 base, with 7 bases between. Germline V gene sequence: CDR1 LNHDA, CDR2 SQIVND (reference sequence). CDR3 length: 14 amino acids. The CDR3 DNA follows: TGTGCCAGTAGTATCGGACAGAGCAATCAGCCCCAGCATTTT. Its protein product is CASSIGQSNQPQHF. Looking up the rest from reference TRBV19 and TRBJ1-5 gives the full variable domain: DGGITQSPKYLFRKEGQNVTLSCEQNLNHDAMYWYRQDPGQGLRLIYYSQIVNDFQKGDIAEGYSVSREKKESFPLTVTSAQKNPTAFYLCASSIGQSNQPQHFGDGTRLSIL.

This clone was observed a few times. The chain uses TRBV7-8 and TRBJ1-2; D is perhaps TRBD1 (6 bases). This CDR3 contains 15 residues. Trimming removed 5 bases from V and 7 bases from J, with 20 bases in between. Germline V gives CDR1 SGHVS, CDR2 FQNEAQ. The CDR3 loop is CASSVGQGSFGGYTF. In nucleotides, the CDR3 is TGTGCCAGCAGCGTAGGTCAGGGGAGTTTTGGTGGCTACACCTTC.

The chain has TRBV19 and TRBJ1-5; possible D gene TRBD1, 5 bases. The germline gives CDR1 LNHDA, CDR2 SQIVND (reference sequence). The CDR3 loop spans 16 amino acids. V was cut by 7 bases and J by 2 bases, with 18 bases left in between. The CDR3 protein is CASTSSLGGRNQPQHF. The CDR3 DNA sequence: TGTGCCAGTACTTCCTCTTTGGGGGGACGCAATCAGCCCCAGCATTTT.

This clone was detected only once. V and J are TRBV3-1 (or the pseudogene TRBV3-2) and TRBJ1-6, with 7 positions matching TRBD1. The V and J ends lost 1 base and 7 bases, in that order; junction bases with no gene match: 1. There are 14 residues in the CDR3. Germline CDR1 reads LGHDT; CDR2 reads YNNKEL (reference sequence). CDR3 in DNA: TGTGCCAGCAGCCAAGTGACAGGGAATTCACCCCTCCACTTT. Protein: CASSQVTGNSPLHF.

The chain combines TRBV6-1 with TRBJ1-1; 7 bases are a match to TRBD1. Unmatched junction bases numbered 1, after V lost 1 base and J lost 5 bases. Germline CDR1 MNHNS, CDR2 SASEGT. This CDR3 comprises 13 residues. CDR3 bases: TGTGCCAGCAGTGAAGACAGGGGAACTGAAGCTTTCTTT. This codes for CASSEDRGTEAFF.

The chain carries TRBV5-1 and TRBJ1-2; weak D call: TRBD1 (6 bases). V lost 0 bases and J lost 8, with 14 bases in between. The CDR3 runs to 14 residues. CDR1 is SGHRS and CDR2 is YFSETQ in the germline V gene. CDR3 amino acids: CASSLDPGAGGYTF. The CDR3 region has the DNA TGCGCCAGCAGCTTGGATCCAGGGGCGGGCGGCTACACCTTC.

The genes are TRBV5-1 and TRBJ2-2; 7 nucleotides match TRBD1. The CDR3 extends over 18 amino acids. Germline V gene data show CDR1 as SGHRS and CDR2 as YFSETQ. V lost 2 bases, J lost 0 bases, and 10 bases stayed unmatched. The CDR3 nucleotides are TGCGCCAGCAGCTTTGACAGGGCCATTAATACGAACACCGGGGAGCTGTTTTTT. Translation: CASSFDRAINTNTGELFF.

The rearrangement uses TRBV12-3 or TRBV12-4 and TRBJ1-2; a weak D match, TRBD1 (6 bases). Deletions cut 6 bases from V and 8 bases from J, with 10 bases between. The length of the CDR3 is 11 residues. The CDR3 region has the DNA TGTGCCAGCAGGGACAGACGCGGCTACACCTTC. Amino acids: CASRDRRGYTF.

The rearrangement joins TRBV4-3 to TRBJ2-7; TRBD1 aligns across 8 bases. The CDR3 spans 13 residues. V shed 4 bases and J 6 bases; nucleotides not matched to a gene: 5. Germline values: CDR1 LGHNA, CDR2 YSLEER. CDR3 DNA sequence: TGCGCCAGCAGCCTTGGACAGGGAGGCGAGCAGTACTTC. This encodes CASSLGQGGEQYF.

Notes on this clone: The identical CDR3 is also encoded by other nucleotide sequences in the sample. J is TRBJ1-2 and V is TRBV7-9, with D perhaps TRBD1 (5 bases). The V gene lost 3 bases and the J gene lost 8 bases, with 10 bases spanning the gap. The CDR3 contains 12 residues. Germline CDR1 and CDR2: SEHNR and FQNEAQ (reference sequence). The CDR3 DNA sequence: TGTGCCAGCAGCTTCGGGGGTGACGGCTACACCTTC. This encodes CASSFGGDGYTF.

For the CDR3, the DNA is TGTGCCAGCAGTAGGATAGGACAGAACACTGAAGCTTTCTTT. Amino acids: CASSRIGQNTEAFF. The V and J genes are TRBV6-5 and TRBJ1-1; D is perhaps TRBD1 (5 bases). CDR3 length equals 14 residues. The V and J ends lost 5 bases and 1 base respectively, with 11 bases between them. Germline CDR1 and CDR2: MNHEY and SVGAGI.

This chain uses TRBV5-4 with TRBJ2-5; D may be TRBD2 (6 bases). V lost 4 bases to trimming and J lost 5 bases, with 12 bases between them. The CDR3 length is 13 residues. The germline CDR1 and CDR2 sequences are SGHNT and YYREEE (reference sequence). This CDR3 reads CASSGQTRETQYF. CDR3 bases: TGTGCCAGCAGCGGTCAGACTAGGGAGACCCAGTACTTC.

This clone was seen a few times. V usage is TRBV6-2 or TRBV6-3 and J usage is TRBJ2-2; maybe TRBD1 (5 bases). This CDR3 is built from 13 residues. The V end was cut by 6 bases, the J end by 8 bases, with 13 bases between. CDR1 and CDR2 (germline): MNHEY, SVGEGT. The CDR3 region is CASSLDSLGELFF. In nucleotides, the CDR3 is TGTGCCAGCAGCCTCGACAGCTTGGGGGAGCTGTTTTTT.

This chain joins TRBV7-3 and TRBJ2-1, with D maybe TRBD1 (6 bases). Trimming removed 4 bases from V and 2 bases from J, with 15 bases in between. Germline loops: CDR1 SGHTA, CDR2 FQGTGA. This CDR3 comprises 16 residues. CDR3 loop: CASSSRGGNTYNEQFF. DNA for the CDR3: TGTGCCAGCAGCTCGAGAGGGGGAAACACCTACAATGAGCAGTTCTTC.

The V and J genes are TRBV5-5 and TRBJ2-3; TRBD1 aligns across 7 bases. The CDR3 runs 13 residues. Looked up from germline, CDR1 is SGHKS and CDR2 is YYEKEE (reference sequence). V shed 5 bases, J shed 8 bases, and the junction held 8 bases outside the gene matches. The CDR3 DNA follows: TGTGCCAGCAGTGATCAGGGGGTCGGTACGCAGTATTTT. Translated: CASSDQGVGTQYF.

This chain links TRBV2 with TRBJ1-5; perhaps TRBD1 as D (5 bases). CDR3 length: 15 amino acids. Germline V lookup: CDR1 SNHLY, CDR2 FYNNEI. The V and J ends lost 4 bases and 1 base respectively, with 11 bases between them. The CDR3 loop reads CASSAMGLSNQPQHF. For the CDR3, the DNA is TGTGCCAGCAGTGCGATGGGGCTGAGCAATCAGCCCCAGCATTTT.

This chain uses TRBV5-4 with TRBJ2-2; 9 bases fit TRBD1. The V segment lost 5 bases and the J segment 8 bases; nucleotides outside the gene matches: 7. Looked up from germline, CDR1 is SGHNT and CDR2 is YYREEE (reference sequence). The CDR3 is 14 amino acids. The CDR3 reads CASSSRQGVGELFF. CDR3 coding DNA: TGTGCCAGCAGTTCCAGACAGGGGGTGGGGGAGCTGTTTTTT.

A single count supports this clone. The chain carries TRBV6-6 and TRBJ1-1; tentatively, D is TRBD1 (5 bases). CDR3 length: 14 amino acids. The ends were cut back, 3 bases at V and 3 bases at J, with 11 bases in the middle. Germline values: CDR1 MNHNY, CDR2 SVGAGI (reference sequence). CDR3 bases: TGTGCCAGCAGTTATAACGCGGGGGACACTGAAGCTTTCTTT. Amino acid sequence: CASSYNAGDTEAFF.

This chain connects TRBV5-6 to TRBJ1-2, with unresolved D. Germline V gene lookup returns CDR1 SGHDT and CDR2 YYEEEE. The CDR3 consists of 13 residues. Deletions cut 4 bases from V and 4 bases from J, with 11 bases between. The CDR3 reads CASSPPTLYGYTF. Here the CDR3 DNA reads TGTGCCAGCAGCCCGCCTACCCTCTATGGCTACACCTTC.

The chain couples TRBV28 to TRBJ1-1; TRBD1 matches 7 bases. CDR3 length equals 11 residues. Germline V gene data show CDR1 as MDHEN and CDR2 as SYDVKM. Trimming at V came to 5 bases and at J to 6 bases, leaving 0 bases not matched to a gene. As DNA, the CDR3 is TGTGCCAGCAGTCAGGGGGCTGAAGCTTTCTTT. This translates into CASSQGAEAFF. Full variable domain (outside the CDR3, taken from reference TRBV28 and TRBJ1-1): DVKVTQSSRYLVKRTGEKVFLECVQDMDHENMFWYRQDPGLGLRLIYFSYDVKMKEKGDIPEGYSVSREKKERFSLILESASTNQTSMYLCASSQGAEAFFGQGTRLTVV.